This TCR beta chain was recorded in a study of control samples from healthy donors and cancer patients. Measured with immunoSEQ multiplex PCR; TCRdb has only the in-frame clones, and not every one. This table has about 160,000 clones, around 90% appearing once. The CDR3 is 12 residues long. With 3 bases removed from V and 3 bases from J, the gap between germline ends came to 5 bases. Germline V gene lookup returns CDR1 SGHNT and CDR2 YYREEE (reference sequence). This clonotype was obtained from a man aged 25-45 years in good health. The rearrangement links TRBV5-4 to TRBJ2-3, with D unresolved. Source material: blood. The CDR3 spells CASSSITDTQYF. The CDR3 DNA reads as TGTGCCAGCAGCTCAATTACAGATACGCAGTATTTT.